The clone carrying this T cell receptor beta chain was seen only a few times. Its cognate antigen is unknown. The CDR3 loop spans 15 amino acids. V was trimmed by 7 bases and J by 7 bases, leaving 20 bases between them. The data were taken from a study of blood T cells in healthy people across ages. General observations from the study: Diversity estimates from one million T cells were considered underestimates. It was not known whether donors were CMV positive (a possible confounder of expanded clonotype changes).

Alongside a J-beta primer mix, a sample-barcoded 5' primer served in a second PCR lasting about 6 to 12 cycles. TCRdb itself ran the 5' RACE reads through MiXCR, one entry per CDR3 protein. The data contain 800,000 to 1,000,000 distinct CDR3 sequences, around 49% of them singletons. The genes are TRBV12-3 or TRBV12-4 and TRBJ2-1; the D call may be TRBD1 or TRBD2 (7 bases each). This TCR derives from a man aged 25-45 years in good health. Source material: blood. The CDR3 coding sequence is TGTGCCAGCAACCTCAGGGGGGGGCCCTCTAATGAGCAGTTCTTC. Translating it yields CASNLRGGPSNEQFF.